This TCR beta chain was recorded in a study of blood T cell repertoires in COVID-19. Study at large: T cells, B-cell-depleted T cells, or PBMCs provided the cDNA or gDNA that served as material.

V gave up 3 bases and J gave up 1 base, with 11 bases separating them. Germline CDR1 is MNHNS and CDR2 is SASEGT. There are 15 residues in the CDR3. Authors' processing steps: Counts of nucleated cells, estimated from reference gene primer amplification, were obtained. Profiled with immunoSEQ multiplex PCR; TCRdb holds only in-frame clones, not every one. Clone size and the V and J calls come from that table; the DNA yielded D and trimming. The sample lists some 230,000 clones, roughly four fifths seen once, with approximately 2.9% in the top ten. The clonotype was recovered from a young woman who had recovered from COVID-19. The chain recombines TRBV6-1 with TRBJ2-3; D gene ambiguous. Sequencing was carried out using peripheral blood. The CDR3 DNA is TGTGCCAGCAGTGATCGTTGGGCCGGCACAGATACGCAGTATTTT. Protein product: CASSDRWAGTDTQYF.